A single sample gave rise to the 10 T cell receptor beta chains below, sequenced in a study of vaccination effects on CD4 cells after COVID-19. Clones were read by immunoSEQ multiplex PCR, and TCRdb kept only the in-frame ones, dropping some. The sample holds approximately 47,000 clones; approximately 70% are singletons and the top ten take 6.5% to 7.5%. When less than 11 days of culture had elapsed, CD4+ T cells were isolated. As their vaccination, participants received two doses of either BNT162b2 or mRNA-1273. These receptors have no known antigen. The material was CD4+ T cells from PBMCs cultured without peptide, obtained after COVID-19 vaccination. Receptors were obtained from a human donor who received a COVID-19 vaccine.

The chain uses TRBV6-5 and TRBJ2-5; TRBD2 might be the D (6 bases). The CDR3 runs to 15 residues. V lost 6 bases and J lost 13, with 27 bases in between. Germline CDR1 reads MNHEY; CDR2 reads SVGAGI. CDR3 in amino acids: CASRDTRRVPTLAYF. The CDR3 DNA is TGTGCCAGCAGAGATACAAGGAGGGTCCCCACCTTGGCGTACTTC.

Note on this clone: Other DNA sequences of this sample code for an identical CDR3. The chain uses TRBV24-1 and TRBJ2-1, with D perhaps matching TRBD1 or TRBD2 (6 bases each). The CDR3 is 14 amino acids. CDR1 and CDR2 from the germline V gene are KGHDR and SFDVKD. V lost 0 bases, J lost 7 bases, and 9 bases lay in between. CDR3 nucleotides: TGTGCCACCAGTGATTTGGGGGGGCTGAATGAGCAGTTCTTC. This translates into CATSDLGGLNEQFF.

V is TRBV5-1 and J is TRBJ1-2; D call uncertain. The CDR3 covers 15 residues. The germline V gene encodes CDR1 SGHRS and CDR2 YFSETQ. Trimming shortened V by 1 base and J by 4 bases, and 14 bases separated the two germline ends. CDR3 protein: CASSLQALYGYGYTF. The CDR3 DNA sequence: TGCGCCAGCAGCTTGCAGGCCCTCTACGGCTATGGCTACACCTTC.

This rearrangement joins TRBV4-2 to TRBJ1-4; 8 bases line up with TRBD1. The CDR3 is made up of 15 amino acids. Germline V lookup: CDR1 LGHNA, CDR2 YNFKEQ. Trimming at V came to 0 bases and at J to 14 bases, leaving 11 bases not matched to a gene. CDR3 sequence (DNA): TGTGCCAGCAGCCAAGACCTGGGCAGGGGGCCCTGGCTGTTTTTT. Its translation is CASSQDLGRGPWLFF.

This clone was observed a handful of times. The chain has TRBV18 and TRBJ2-5; D gene unclear. CDR3 length: 13 residues. V was clipped by 0 bases and J by 0 bases, with 2 bases between them. Germline CDR1 and CDR2: KGHSH and LQKENI. The chain's CDR3 is CASSPPYQETQYF. Here the CDR3 DNA reads TGTGCCAGCTCACCACCTTACCAAGAGACCCAGTACTTC.

The chain carries TRBV6-5 and TRBJ2-2; the D is unclear. From germline, CDR1 is MNHEY and CDR2 SVGAGI. V was pared by 6 bases and J by 4 bases, with 15 bases between. The CDR3 loop spans 15 amino acids. The CDR3 loop reads CASSQSPDRTGELFF. The CDR3 region has the DNA TGTGCCAGCAGCCAGAGTCCGGATCGCACCGGGGAGCTGTTTTTT.

The rearrangement links TRBV19 to TRBJ1-2; D gene ambiguous. The V gene's germline CDR1 is LNHDA and CDR2 SQIVND (reference sequence). This CDR3 region has 15 residues. V shed 7 bases and J shed 2 bases, with 17 bases lying between them. CDR3 DNA sequence: TGTGCCAGTAAGGCCCAGCCAGGAGAAAACTATGGCTACACCTTC. Protein sequence: CASKAQPGENYGYTF.

The chain uses TRBV5-1 and TRBJ1-1, with D possibly TRBD1 on 5 matching bases. V lost 0 bases and J lost 8, with 14 bases in between. The CDR3 is made up of 14 amino acids. The germline gives CDR1 SGHRS, CDR2 YFSETQ. CDR3 nucleotides: TGCGCCAGCAGCTTGGTCTCAGGCCGGGGGGAAGCTTTCTTT. Its translation: CASSLVSGRGEAFF.

V gene TRBV9 combines with J gene TRBJ2-7; TRBD2 aligns across 12 bases. Germline assignment: CDR1 SGDLS and CDR2 YYNGEE. This CDR3 comprises 15 residues. V trimming: 0 bases; J trimming: 3 bases; junction bases outside the gene matches: 1. This CDR3 reads CASSVGGLAGYEQYF. DNA for the CDR3: TGTGCCAGCAGCGTAGGGGGACTAGCGGGCTACGAGCAGTACTTC.

The chain couples TRBV27 to TRBJ1-6; D perhaps matches TRBD1 (6 bases). The CDR3 is 16 residues long. Trimming shortened V by 6 bases and J by 9 bases, and 21 bases separated the two germline ends. Germline V gives CDR1 MNHEY, CDR2 SMNVEV (reference sequence). The CDR3 nucleotides are TGTGCCAGCAGGCGGGTCGGGGGGCAGTGGAGTTCACCCCTCCACTTT. Translated, it gives CASRRVGGQWSSPLHF.